The T cell receptor (beta chain) under discussion was sequenced for a study of blood T cells in healthy people across ages. Study results and caveats: There was no known CMV status for donors, so expanded clonotype changes were possibly confounded. Investigators viewed diversity estimates from one million T cells as underestimates, the study reported. While age rose, TCR beta diversity per million T cells dropped in a roughly linear way.

Next came a second PCR, run for about 7 to 12 cycles, which used a sample-barcoded 5' primer along with a J-beta primer mix. TCRdb itself ran the 5' RACE reads through MiXCR, one entry per CDR3 protein. This sample has hundreds of thousands of distinct CDR3 sequences, with around half found just once. This CDR3 spans 13 amino acids. Germline V gene data show CDR1 as DFQATT and CDR2 as SNEGSKA (reference sequence). With 2 bases removed from V and 6 bases from J, the gap between germline ends came to 11 bases. This clonotype was counted many times. Its specificity is not known. The source of this sequence is a man older than 75 in good health. The gene calls are TRBV20-1 and TRBJ1-5; no reliable D call. The sample consisted of blood. The CDR3 region has the DNA TGCAGTGCTAGACCCGGCGGGAGTCAGCCCCAGCATTTT. Amino acids: CSARPGGSQPQHF.